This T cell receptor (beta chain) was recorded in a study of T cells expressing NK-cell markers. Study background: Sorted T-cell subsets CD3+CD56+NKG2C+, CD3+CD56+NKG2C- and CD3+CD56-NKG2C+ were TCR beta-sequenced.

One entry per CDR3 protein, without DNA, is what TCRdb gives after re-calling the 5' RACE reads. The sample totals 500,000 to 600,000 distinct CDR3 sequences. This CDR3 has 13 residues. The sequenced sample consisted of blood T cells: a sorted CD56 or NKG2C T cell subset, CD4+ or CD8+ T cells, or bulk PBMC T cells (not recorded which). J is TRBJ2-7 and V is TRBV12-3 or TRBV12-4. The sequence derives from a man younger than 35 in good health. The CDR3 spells CASSFQLPNEQYF.